Following are 4 T cell receptor beta chains from one sample sequenced in a study of Graves' ophthalmopathy and Graves' hyperthyroidism. TCR beta CDR3 regions were amplified from RNA transcripts. RT-PCR with HTBI primers came first, then second-round multiplex PCR. TCRdb redid the calling of the multiplex PCR reads with MiXCR, one entry per CDR3 protein. The table shows more than 1,000,000 distinct CDR3 sequences, with 35% to 45% occurring only once. The sample taken for sequencing was peripheral blood or thyroid tissue (not recorded which). The receptors shown here come from an adult man with Graves' hyperthyroidism.

To note about this clonotype: At one end, the junction sequence differs from germline, possibly due to a read error. The chain couples TRBV19 to TRBJ2-7; D tentatively reads TRBD1 or TRBD2 (5 bases each). CDR1 is LNHDA and CDR2 is SQIVND in the germline V gene (reference sequence). The CDR3 totals 16 residues. The CDR3: CANSVRGDRSSYEQYF. The CDR3, as DNA: TGTGCCAATAGTGTACGGGGTGACAGATCCTCCTACGAGCAGTACTTC. The complete variable domain, with remaining parts taken from reference TRBV19 and TRBJ2-7, reads DGGITQSPKYLFRKEGQNVTLSCEQNLNHDAMYWYRQDPGQGLRLIYYSQIVNDFQKGDIAEGYSVSREKKESFPLTVTSAQKNPTAFYLCANSVRGDRSSYEQYFGPGTRLTVT.

V usage is TRBV15 and J usage is TRBJ2-7, with 7 nucleotides matching TRBD1. The CDR3 is 15 amino acids. Germline CDR1 LNHNV, CDR2 YYDKDF (reference sequence). After removal of 4 bases from V and 4 bases from J, the junction contained 10 bases not matched to a gene. CDR3 coding DNA: TGTGCCACCAGCAAATCCCGGGACAGATGGTACGAGCAGTACTTC. Translating gives CATSKSRDRWYEQYF. The full variable domain, rest sourced from reference TRBV15 and TRBJ2-7, is DAMVIQNPRYQVTQFGKPVTLSCSQTLNHNVMYWYQQKSSQAPKLLFHYYDKDFNNEADTPDNFQSRRPNTSFCFLDIRSPGLGDTAMYLCATSKSRDRWYEQYFGPGTRLTVT.

The rearrangement joins TRBV5-1 to TRBJ2-7, with 11 bases aligning to TRBD1. Losses at the gene ends were 2 bases for V and 5 bases for J; bases not matched to a gene: 9. This CDR3 is built from 16 residues. Germline assignment: CDR1 SGHRS and CDR2 YFSETQ. CDR3 in DNA: TGCGCCAGCAGCTTCGGGACAGGGGGGAGTTACGACGAGCAGTACTTC. Its translation is CASSFGTGGSYDEQYF.

The V and J genes are TRBV10-3 and TRBJ1-1; tentative D call: TRBD1 (5 bases). This CDR3 is 13 amino acids long. Germline-derived CDR1 and CDR2 are ENHRY and SYGVKD. CDR3 in amino acids: CAIDGGQNTEAFF. The CDR3 DNA reads as TGTGCGATTGACGGAGGACAGAACACTGAAGCTTTCTTT.